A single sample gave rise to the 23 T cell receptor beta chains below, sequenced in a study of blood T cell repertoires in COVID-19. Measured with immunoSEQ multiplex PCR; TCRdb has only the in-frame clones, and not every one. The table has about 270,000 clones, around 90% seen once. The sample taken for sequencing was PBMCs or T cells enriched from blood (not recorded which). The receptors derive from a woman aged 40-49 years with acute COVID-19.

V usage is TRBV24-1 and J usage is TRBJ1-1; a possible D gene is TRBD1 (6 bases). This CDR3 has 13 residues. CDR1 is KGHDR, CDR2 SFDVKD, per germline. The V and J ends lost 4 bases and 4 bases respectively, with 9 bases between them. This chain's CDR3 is CATSDPGVTEAFF. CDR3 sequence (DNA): TGTGCCACCAGTGACCCAGGGGTCACTGAAGCTTTCTTT.

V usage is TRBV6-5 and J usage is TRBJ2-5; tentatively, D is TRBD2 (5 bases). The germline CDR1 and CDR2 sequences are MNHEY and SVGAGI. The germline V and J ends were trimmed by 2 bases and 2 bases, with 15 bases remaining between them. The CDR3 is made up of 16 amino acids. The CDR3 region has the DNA TGTGCCAGCAGTTACCCCCTTAAGCGGAAACAAGAGACCCAGTACTTC. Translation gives CASSYPLKRKQETQYF.

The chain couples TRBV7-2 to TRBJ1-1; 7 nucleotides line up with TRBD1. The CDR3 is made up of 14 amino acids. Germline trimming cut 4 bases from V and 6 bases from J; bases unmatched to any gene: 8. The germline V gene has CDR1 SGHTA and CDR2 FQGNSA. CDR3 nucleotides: TGTGCCAGCAGCTCGCGACAGGGAGGACCTGAAGCTTTCTTT. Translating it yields CASSSRQGGPEAFF.

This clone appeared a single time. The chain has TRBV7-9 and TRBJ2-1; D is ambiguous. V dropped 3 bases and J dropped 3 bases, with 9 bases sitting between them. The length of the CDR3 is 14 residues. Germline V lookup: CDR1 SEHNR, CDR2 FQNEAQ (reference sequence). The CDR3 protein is CASSFPPGYNEQFF. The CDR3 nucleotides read TGTGCCAGCAGCTTCCCACCGGGCTACAATGAGCAGTTCTTC.

In DNA form, the CDR3 reads TGTGCCTGGAGTGACACAGGGGAAAAACTGTTTTTT. Protein sequence: CAWSDTGEKLFF. The J gene is TRBJ1-4, the V gene TRBV30, with D tentatively TRBD1 (6 bases). This CDR3 comprises 12 residues. In germline, CDR1 is GTSNPN, CDR2 SVGIG (reference sequence). Deletions cut 1 base from V and 8 bases from J, with 8 bases between.

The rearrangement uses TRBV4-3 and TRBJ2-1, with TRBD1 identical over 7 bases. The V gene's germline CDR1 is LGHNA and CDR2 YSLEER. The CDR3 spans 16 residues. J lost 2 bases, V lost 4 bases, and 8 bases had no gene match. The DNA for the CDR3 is TGCGCCAGCAGCCCCCACGACAGGGCCCCCTACAATGAGCAGTTCTTC. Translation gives CASSPHDRAPYNEQFF.

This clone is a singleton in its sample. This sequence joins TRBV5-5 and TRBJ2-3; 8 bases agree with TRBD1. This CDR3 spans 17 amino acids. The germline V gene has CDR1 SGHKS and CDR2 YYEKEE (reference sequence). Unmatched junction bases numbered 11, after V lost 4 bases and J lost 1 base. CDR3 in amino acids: CASSPTLTGAGTDTQYF. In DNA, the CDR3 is TGTGCCAGCAGCCCGACCCTGACAGGGGCGGGCACAGATACGCAGTATTTT. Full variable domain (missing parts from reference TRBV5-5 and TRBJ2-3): DAGVTQSPTHLIKTRGQQVTLRCSPISGHKSVSWYQQVLGQGPQFIFQYYEKEERGRGNFPDRFSARQFPNYSSELNVNALLLGDSALYLCASSPTLTGAGTDTQYFGPGTRLTVL.

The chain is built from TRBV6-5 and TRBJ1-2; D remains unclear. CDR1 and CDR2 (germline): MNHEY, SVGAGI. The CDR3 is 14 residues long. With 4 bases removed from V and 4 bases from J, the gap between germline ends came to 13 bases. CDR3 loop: CASSWTGGSYGYTF. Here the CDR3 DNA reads TGTGCCAGCAGTTGGACTGGAGGGTCCTATGGCTACACCTTC.

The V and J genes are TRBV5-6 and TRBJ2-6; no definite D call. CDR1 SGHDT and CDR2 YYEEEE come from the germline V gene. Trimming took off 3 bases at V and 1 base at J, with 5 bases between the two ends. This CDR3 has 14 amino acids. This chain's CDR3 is CASSSVSGANVLTF. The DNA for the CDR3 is TGTGCCAGCAGCTCGGTGTCTGGGGCCAACGTCCTGACTTTC.

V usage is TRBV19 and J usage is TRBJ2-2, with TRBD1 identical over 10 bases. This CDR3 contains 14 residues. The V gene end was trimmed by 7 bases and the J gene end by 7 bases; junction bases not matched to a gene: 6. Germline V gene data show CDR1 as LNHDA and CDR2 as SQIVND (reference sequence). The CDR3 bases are TGTGCCAGTAAAAGGGACAGGGGAAACGGGGAGCTGTTTTTT. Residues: CASKRDRGNGELFF.

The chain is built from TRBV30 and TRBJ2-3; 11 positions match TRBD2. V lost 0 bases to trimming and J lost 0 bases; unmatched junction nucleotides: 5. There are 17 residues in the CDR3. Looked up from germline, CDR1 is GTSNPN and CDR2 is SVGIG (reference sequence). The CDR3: CAWSVGTSGSSTDTQYF. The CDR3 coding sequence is TGTGCCTGGAGTGTCGGGACTAGCGGATCTAGCACAGATACGCAGTATTTT.

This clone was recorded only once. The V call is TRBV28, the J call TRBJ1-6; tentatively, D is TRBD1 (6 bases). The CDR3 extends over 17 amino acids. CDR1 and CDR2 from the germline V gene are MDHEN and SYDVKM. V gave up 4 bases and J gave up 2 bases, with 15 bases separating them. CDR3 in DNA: TGTGCCAGCAGTTCAACAGGGAGAGGGACCTATAATTCACCCCTCCACTTT. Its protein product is CASSSTGRGTYNSPLHF.

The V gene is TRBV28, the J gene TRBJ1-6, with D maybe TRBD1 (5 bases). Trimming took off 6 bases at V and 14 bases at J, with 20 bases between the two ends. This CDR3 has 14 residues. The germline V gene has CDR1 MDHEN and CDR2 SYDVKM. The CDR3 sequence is CASRGGRFRMTLHF. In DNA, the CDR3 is TGTGCCAGCAGGGGGGGACGATTCAGGATGACCCTCCACTTT.

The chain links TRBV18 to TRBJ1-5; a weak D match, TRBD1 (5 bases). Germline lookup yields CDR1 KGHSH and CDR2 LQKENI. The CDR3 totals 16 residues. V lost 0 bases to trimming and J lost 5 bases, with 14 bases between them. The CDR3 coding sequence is TGTGCCAGCTCACCACCGGAGGGGACCTCGTATCAGCCCCAGCATTTT. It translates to CASSPPEGTSYQPQHF.

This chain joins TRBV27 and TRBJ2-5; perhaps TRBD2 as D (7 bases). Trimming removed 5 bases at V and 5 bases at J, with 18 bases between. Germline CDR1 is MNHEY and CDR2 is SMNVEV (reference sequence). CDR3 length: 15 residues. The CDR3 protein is CASSLRGAEGETQYF. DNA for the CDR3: TGTGCCAGCAGTCTCCGGGGGGCCGAGGGGGAGACCCAGTACTTC.

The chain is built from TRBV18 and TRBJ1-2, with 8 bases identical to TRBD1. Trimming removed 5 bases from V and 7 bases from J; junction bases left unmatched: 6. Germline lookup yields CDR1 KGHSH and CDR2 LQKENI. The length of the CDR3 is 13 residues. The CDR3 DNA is TGTGCCAGCTCAAGGACAGGGTCAAGTGGCTACACCTTC. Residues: CASSRTGSSGYTF.

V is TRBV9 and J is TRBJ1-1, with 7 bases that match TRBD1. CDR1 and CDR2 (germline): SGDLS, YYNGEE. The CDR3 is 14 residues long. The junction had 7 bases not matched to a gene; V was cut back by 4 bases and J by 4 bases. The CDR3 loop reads CASSPGGWATEAFF. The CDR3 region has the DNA TGTGCCAGCAGCCCAGGGGGTTGGGCCACTGAAGCTTTCTTT.

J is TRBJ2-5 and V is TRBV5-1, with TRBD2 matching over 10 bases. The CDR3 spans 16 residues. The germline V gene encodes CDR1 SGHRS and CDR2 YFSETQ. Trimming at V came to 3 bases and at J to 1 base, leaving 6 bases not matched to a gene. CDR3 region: CASSSPGTSVQETQYF. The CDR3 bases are TGCGCCAGCAGCTCCCCCGGGACTAGCGTCCAAGAGACCCAGTACTTC.

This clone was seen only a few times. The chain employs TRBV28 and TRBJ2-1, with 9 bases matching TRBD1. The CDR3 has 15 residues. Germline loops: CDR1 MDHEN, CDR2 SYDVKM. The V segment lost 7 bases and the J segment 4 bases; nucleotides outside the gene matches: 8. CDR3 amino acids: CASNKGQGIYNEQFF. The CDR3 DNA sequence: TGTGCCAGCAACAAGGGACAGGGAATATACAATGAGCAGTTCTTC.

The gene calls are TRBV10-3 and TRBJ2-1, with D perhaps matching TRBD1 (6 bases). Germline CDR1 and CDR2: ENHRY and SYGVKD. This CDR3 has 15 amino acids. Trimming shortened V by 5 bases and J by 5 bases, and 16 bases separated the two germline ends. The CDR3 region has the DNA TGTGCCATCAGTTTCGGCTCGGACAGAAACAATGAGCAGTTCTTC. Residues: CAISFGSDRNNEQFF.

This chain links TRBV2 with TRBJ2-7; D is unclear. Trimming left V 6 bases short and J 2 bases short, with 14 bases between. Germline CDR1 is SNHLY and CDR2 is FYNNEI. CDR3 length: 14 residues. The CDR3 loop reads CASSREAATYEQYF. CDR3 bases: TGTGCCAGCAGCCGAGAGGCGGCTACCTACGAGCAGTACTTC.

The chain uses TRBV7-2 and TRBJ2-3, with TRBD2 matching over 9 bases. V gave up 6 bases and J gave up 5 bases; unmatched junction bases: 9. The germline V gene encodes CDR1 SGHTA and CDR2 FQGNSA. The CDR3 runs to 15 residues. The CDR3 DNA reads TGTGCCAGCAGGTCCTTAGCGGGAGTTTTAGATACGCAGTATTTT. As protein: CASRSLAGVLDTQYF. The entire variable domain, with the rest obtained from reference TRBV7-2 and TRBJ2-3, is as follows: GAGVSQSPSNKVTEKGKDVELRCDPISGHTALYWYRQSLGQGLEFLIYFQGNSAPDKSGLPSDRFSAERTGGSVSTLTIQRTQQEDSAVYLCASRSLAGVLDTQYFGPGTRLTVL.

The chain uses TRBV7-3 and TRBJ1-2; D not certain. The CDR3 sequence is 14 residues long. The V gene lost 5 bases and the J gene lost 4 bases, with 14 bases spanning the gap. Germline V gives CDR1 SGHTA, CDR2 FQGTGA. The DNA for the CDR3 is TGTGCCAGCAGCCTGAGACACCATCCCTATGGCTACACCTTC. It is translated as CASSLRHHPYGYTF.